This TCR beta chain was retrieved from a study of CD8 T cells in ankylosing spondylitis. Study results and caveats: Typical of ankylosing spondylitis blood, it appeared, was a TCR beta motif of several highly homologous variants. Disease-linked clones were found to be CD8+ and relatively rare in peripheral blood. It was reported that disease-linked clones were significantly enriched in matched ankylosing spondylitis synovial fluid.

Germline loops: CDR1 SGHTA, CDR2 FQGNSA. The CDR3 runs to 13 residues. V lost 2 bases, J lost 6 bases, and 9 bases lay in between. Molecular-barcoded quantitative 5'-RACE produced these TCR beta libraries. TCRdb itself ran the 5' RACE reads through MiXCR, one entry per CDR3 protein. The sample has around 450,000 distinct CDR3 sequences; roughly 27% are singletons. About this clonotype: Its antigen is still unknown.

V and J are TRBV7-2 and TRBJ2-3, with unresolved D. This receptor was identified in a male donor with ankylosing spondylitis. Sequencing was performed on blood, either unsorted or a sorted T cell fraction (not recorded which). The CDR3 nucleotides are TGTGCCAGCAGCTTAAACCCTAGGGATACGCAGTATTTT. Translating gives CASSLNPRDTQYF.